One and the same sample provided the 11 T cell receptor beta chains below, sequenced in a study of blood T cell repertoires in COVID-19. Data came from immunoSEQ multiplex PCR; TCRdb stores just in-frame clones and leaves some out. This sample carries 150,000 or so clones, about 75% of them seen once, and the ten largest clones take 2.5% to 3.5%. Sequenced material: PBMCs or T cells enriched from blood (not recorded which). These receptors originate from a woman aged 50 to 60 who had recovered from COVID-19.

The gene calls are TRBV10-1 and TRBJ2-1; 10 bases are a match to TRBD2. There are 16 residues in the CDR3. J lost 10 bases, V lost 0 bases, and 9 bases had no gene match. Per germline, CDR1 WNHNN and CDR2 SYGVQD (reference sequence). CDR3 in DNA: TGCGCCAGCAGTGAGTCAGGGAGCGGGAGGGCCTGGGAGCAGTTCTTC. This gives the protein CASSESGSGRAWEQFF.

On this clone: One end of the junction is discordant with germline, which a read error may explain. This chain joins TRBV10-2 and TRBJ1-6; D gene unclear. Germline CDR1 WSHSY, CDR2 SAAADI. The CDR3 loop spans 13 amino acids. CDR3 sequence: CASSEWRASQESF. DNA for the CDR3: TGCGCCAGCAGTGAGTGGAGGGCGTCCCAGGAAAGCTTT.

This sequence joins TRBV4-2 and TRBJ1-3, with D tentatively TRBD1 (6 bases). Germline assignment: CDR1 LGHNA and CDR2 YNFKEQ. V lost 4 bases and J 4 bases, leaving 17 bases between the germline ends. The CDR3 totals 16 residues. The CDR3 sequence is CASSPSDRLWGNTIYF. The DNA for the CDR3 is TGTGCCAGCAGCCCATCGGACAGATTGTGGGGAAACACCATATATTTT.

The V and J genes are TRBV7-3 and TRBJ1-1, with 11 bases lining up with TRBD1. The CDR3 is 16 amino acids. J lost 5 bases, V lost 4 bases, and 9 bases had no gene match. Germline assignment: CDR1 SGHTA and CDR2 FQGTGA. CDR3 sequence (DNA): TGTGCCAGCAGCTCAACCGGGACAGGGGGTGGTACTGAAGCTTTCTTT. This translates into CASSSTGTGGGTEAFF.

The chain has TRBV12-3 or TRBV12-4 and TRBJ1-2; D gene unclear. V lost 8 bases to trimming and J lost 8 bases, with 15 bases between them. There are 12 residues in the CDR3. For the CDR3, the DNA is TGTGCCAGCCTCGGTCAGGCCGAGGGCTACACCTTC. Residues: CASLGQAEGYTF.

The chain has TRBV19 and TRBJ1-5; D perhaps matches TRBD1 (5 bases). The CDR3 loop spans 14 amino acids. Germline V gene data show CDR1 as LNHDA and CDR2 as SQIVND (reference sequence). Trimming took off 1 base at V and 9 bases at J, with 13 bases between the two ends. The CDR3, as DNA: TGTGCCAGTAGTATAGGGGACCCCGGGGGGCCCCAGCATTTT. Amino acid sequence: CASSIGDPGGPQHF.

The rearrangement links TRBV28 to TRBJ2-2, with TRBD2 matching 13 bases. Germline CDR1 and CDR2: MDHEN and SYDVKM. The J segment lost 4 bases and the V segment lost 4 bases, leaving 9 bases of the junction unmatched. The CDR3 runs 18 residues. CDR3 nucleotide sequence: TGTGCCAGCAGTTCCTGGACTAGCGGGAGCTCGGGCACCGGGGAGCTGTTTTTT. Residues: CASSSWTSGSSGTGELFF.

The chain is built from TRBV4-1 and TRBJ1-4, with 8 bases identical to TRBD1. The CDR3 consists of 15 residues. The germline gives CDR1 MGHRA, CDR2 YSYEKL. With 4 bases clipped from V and 8 bases from J, the junction kept 9 bases outside the gene matches. This chain's CDR3 is CASSPLRGQGEKLFF. CDR3 coding DNA: TGCGCCAGCAGCCCCCTCAGGGGGCAGGGGGAAAAACTGTTTTTT.

The rearrangement joins TRBV7-3 to TRBJ2-1; a possible D gene is TRBD2 (6 bases). The germline gives CDR1 SGHTA, CDR2 FQGTGA. Trimming removed 0 bases at V and 7 bases at J, with 13 bases between. There are 15 residues in the CDR3. This CDR3 is CASSLTSTRENEQFF. The CDR3 DNA sequence: TGTGCCAGCAGCTTAACATCGACTAGGGAAAATGAGCAGTTCTTC.

This clone has more than one count but fewer than ten. The chain employs TRBV19 and TRBJ2-2; 9 nucleotides line up with TRBD1. CDR3 size: 15 residues. The germline gives CDR1 LNHDA, CDR2 SQIVND (reference sequence). The V and J ends lost 6 bases and 6 bases, in that order; junction bases with no gene match: 8. The CDR3 bases are TGTGCCAGTAGAGCCGGGACAGGGAAGTCCGGGGAGCTGTTTTTT. Translating it yields CASRAGTGKSGELFF. Variable domain in full (rest from reference TRBV19 and TRBJ2-2): DGGITQSPKYLFRKEGQNVTLSCEQNLNHDAMYWYRQDPGQGLRLIYYSQIVNDFQKGDIAEGYSVSREKKESFPLTVTSAQKNPTAFYLCASRAGTGKSGELFFGEGSRLTVL.

The J gene is TRBJ2-7, the V gene TRBV27; 9 bases match TRBD1. V dropped 5 bases and J dropped 1; count of bases not matched to a gene: 9. Germline CDR1 reads MNHEY; CDR2 reads SMNVEV (reference sequence). The CDR3 has 16 residues. CDR3 DNA: TGTGCCAGCAGTCTTGCGGGACAGGGATTATCCTACGAGCAGTACTTC. It codes for CASSLAGQGLSYEQYF.